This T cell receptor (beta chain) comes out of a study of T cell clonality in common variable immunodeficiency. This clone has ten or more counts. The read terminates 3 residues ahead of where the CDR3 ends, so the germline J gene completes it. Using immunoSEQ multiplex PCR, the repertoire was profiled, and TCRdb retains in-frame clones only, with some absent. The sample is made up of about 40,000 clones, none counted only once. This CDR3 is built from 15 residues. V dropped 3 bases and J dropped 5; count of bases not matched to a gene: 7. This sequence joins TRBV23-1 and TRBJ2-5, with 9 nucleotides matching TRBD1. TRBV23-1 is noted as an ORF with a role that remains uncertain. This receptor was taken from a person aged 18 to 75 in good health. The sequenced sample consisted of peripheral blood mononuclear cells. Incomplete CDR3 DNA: TGCGCCAGCAGTCAGAGACAGGGGGGCCAGGAGACC. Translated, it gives CASSQRQGGQET. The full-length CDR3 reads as CASSQRQGGQETQYF.